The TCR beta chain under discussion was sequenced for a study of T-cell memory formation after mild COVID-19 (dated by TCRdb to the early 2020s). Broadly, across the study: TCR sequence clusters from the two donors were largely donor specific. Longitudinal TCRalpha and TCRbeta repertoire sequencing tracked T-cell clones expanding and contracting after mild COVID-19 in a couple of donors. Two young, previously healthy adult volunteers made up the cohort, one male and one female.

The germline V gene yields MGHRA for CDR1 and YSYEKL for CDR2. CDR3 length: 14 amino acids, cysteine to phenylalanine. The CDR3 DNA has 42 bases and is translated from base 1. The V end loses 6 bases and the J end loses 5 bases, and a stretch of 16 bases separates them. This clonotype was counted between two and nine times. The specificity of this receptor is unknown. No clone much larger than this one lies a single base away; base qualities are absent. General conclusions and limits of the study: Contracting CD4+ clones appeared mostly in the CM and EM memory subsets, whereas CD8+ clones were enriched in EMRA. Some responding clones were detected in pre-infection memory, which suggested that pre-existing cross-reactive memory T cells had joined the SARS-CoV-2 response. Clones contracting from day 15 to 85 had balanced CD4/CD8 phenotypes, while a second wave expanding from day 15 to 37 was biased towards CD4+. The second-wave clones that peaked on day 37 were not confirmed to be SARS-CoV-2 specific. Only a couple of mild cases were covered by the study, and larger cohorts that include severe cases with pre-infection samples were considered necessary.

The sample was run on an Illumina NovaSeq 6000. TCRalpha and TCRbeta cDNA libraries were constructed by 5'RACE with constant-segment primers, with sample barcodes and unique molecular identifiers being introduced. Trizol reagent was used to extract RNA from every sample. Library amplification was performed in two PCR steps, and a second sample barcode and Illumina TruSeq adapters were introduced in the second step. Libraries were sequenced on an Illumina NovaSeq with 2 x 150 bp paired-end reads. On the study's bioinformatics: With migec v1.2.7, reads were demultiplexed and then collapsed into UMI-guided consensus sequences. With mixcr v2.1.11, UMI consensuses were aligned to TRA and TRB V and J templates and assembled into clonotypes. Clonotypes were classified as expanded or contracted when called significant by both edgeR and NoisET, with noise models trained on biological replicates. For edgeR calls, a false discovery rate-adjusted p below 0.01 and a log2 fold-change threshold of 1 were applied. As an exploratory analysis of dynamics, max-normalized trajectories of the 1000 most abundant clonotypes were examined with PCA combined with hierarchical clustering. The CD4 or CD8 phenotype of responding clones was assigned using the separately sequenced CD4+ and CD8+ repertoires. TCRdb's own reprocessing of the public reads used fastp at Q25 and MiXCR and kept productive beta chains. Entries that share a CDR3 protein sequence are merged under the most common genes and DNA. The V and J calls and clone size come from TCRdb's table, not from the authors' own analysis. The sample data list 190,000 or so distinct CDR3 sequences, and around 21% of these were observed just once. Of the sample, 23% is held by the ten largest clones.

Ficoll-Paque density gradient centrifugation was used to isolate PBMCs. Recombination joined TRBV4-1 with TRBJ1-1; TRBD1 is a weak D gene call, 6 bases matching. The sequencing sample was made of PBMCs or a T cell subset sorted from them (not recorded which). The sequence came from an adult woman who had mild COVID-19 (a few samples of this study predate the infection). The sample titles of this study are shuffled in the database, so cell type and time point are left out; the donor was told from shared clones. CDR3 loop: CASRSGRGETEAFF. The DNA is TGCGCCAGCAGATCCGGTAGGGGGGAGACTGAAGCTTTCTTT.